This section outlines one T cell receptor (beta chain) sequence together with its context. Its antigen is not identified. Other nucleotide sequences from this sample produce the same CDR3. This record belongs to a study of cytomegalovirus exposure and HLA in healthy donors. Study at large: Prior work identified 95 million to 120 million unique TCR beta sequences in roughly 190 million T cells. Study-wide results and limits: In a later analysis, parvovirus B19, influenza, CMV and Epstein-Barr virus appeared linked to several top co-occurrence clusters. Across donors, presence/absence analyses took sequencing depth to be roughly uniform. Using a false discovery rate of 0.05, a later analysis showed that around 16,000 TCR beta sequences were associated with HLA alleles.

Germline CDR1 and CDR2: MNHEY and SMNVEV (reference sequence). The CDR3 extends over 12 amino acids. The ends lost 3 bases at V and 9 bases at J; junction bases unmatched: 5. PCR used 60 Vbeta primers and 13 Jbeta primers. Profiled with immunoSEQ multiplex PCR; TCRdb holds only in-frame clones, not every one. The table includes approximately 220,000 clones, 80% to 90% detected once. Sequencing was performed on PBMCs. This receptor was taken from a man aged 25-40 years in good health and CMV-seronegative. The chain combines TRBV27 with TRBJ2-7, with TRBD2 identical over 7 bases. The CDR3 DNA is TGTGCCAGCAGTTTTGGGGGGGGACGGCAGTACTTC. The encoded protein is CASSFGGGRQYF.